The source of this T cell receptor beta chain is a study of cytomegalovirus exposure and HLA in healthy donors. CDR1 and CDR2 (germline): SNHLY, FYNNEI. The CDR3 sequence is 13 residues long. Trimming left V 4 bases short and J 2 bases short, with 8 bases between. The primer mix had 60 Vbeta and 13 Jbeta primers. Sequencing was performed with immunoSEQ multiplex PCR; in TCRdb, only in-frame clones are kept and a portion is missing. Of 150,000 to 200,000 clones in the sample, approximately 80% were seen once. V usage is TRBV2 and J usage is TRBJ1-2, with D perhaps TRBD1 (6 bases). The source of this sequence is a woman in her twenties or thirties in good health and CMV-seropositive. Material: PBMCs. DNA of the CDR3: TGTGCCAGCAGTGTGGACAGCAACTATGGCTACACCTTC. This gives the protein CASSVDSNYGYTF.